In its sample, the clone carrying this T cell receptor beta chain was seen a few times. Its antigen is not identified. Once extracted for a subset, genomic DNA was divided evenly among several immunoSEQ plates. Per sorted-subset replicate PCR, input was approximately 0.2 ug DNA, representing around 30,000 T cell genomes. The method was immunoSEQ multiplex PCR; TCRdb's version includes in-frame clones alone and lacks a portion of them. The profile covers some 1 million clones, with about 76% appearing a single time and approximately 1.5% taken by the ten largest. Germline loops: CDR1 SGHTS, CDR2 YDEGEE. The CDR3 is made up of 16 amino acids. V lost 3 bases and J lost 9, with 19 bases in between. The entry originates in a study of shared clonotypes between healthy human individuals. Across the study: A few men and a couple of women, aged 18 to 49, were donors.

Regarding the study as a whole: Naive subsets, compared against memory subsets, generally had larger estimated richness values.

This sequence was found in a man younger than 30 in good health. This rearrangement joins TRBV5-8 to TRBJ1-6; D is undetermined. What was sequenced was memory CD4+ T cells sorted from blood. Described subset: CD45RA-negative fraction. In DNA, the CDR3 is TGTGCCAGCAGCTCTCCTCGCCCGGGTGGGCGTTCACCCCTCCACTTT. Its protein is CASSSPRPGGRSPLHF. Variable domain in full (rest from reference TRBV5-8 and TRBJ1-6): EAGVTQSPTHLIKTRGQQATLRCSPISGHTSVYWYQQALGLGLQFLLWYDEGEERNRGNFPPRFSGRQFPNYSSELNVNALELEDSALYLCASSSPRPGGRSPLHFGNGTRLTVT.